The 14 T cell receptor beta chains below come from one sample, sequenced in a study of blood T cells in healthy people across ages. The use of a sample-barcoded 5' primer and a J-beta primer mix characterized a second PCR of about 7 to 12 cycles. TCRdb used MiXCR to reprocess the 5' RACE reads, holding one entry per CDR3 protein. This sample carries 650,000 to 900,000 distinct CDR3 sequences, around two thirds of them seen once, and the ten largest clones take 28%. The sample was blood. All receptors derive from a man aged 30-40 years in good health.

This clonotype was counted at least ten times. For the CDR3, the DNA is TGTGCCAGCAGCCAAGATCGTGATACGCAGTATTTT. This codes for CASSQDRDTQYF. The rearrangement links TRBV3-1 to TRBJ2-3; no definite D call. Germline V gene data show CDR1 as LGHDT and CDR2 as YNNKEL (reference sequence). The length of the CDR3 is 12 residues. Trimming left V 0 bases short and J 6 bases short, with 4 bases between.

This chain joins TRBV19 and TRBJ1-4; D remains unclear. Looked up from germline, CDR1 is LNHDA and CDR2 is SQIVND (reference sequence). The CDR3 covers 12 residues. The ends were cut back, 2 bases at V and 5 bases at J, with 3 bases in the middle. The CDR3 here is CASSISNEKLFF. CDR3 in DNA: TGTGCCAGTAGTATATCCAATGAAAAACTGTTTTTT.

This clonotype has just a few counts. The chain uses TRBV29-1 and TRBJ2-3; TRBD2 agrees at 10 bases. V shed 5 bases and J 6 bases; nucleotides not matched to a gene: 8. Germline V gene data show CDR1 as SQVTM and CDR2 as ANQGSEA. This CDR3 is built from 14 residues. This CDR3 is CSVTGTSERDTQYF. DNA of the CDR3: TGCAGCGTTACCGGGACTAGCGAGCGCGATACGCAGTATTTT.

The chain couples TRBV7-6 to TRBJ2-3, with a possible D match to TRBD1 (6 bases). Germline CDR1 and CDR2: SGHVS and FNYEAQ. Trimming cost V 2 bases and J 1 base, with 13 bases left between them. The CDR3 sequence is 16 residues long. The CDR3 nucleotides are TGTGCCAGCAGCTTATCCTCGGGACACCGCACAGATACGCAGTATTTT. It encodes CASSLSSGHRTDTQYF.

This clonotype was recorded once. This rearrangement joins TRBV3-1 to TRBJ1-5; D gene ambiguous. The CDR3 is made up of 15 amino acids. V gave up 0 bases and J gave up 7 bases, with 13 bases separating them. Germline lookup yields CDR1 LGHDT and CDR2 YNNKEL (reference sequence). The CDR3: CASSQDRIEGQPQHF. The CDR3 DNA follows: TGTGCCAGCAGCCAAGATCGTATCGAGGGACAGCCCCAGCATTTT. The complete variable domain, with remaining parts taken from reference TRBV3-1 and TRBJ1-5, reads DTAVSQTPKYLVTQMGNDKSIKCEQNLGHDTMYWYKQDSKKFLKIMFSYNNKELIINETVPNRFSPKSPDKAHLNLHINSLELGDSAVYFCASSQDRIEGQPQHFGDGTRLSIL.

This chain uses TRBV12-3 or TRBV12-4 with TRBJ1-5; D possibly corresponds to TRBD1 (6 bases). Trimming took off 5 bases at V and 4 bases at J, with 18 bases between the two ends. The CDR3 spans 16 residues. The CDR3 reads CASSPGDRSLNQPQHF. As DNA, the CDR3 is TGTGCCAGCAGTCCAGGCGACAGGAGTCTTAATCAGCCCCAGCATTTT.

The V call is TRBV5-1, the J call TRBJ2-3, with D perhaps TRBD2 (5 bases). Germline lookup yields CDR1 SGHRS and CDR2 YFSETQ. V lost 1 base and J 3 bases, leaving 12 bases between the germline ends. This CDR3 region has 15 residues. The CDR3: CASSLQSPGTDTQYF. The DNA of the CDR3 is TGCGCCAGCAGCTTGCAGTCCCCGGGGACAGATACGCAGTATTTT.

The V gene is TRBV15, the J gene TRBJ2-5; 8 bases map to TRBD1. CDR1 and CDR2 from the germline V gene are LNHNV and YYDKDF (reference sequence). The trim removed 5 bases at V and 4 bases at J, leaving 12 bases unmatched. This CDR3 contains 16 residues. CDR3 sequence: CATSDGGRGLIETQYF. Here the CDR3 DNA reads TGTGCCACCAGCGATGGTGGCAGGGGGCTAATAGAGACCCAGTACTTC.

This clonotype has a handful of counts. Here the CDR3 DNA reads TGTGCCAGCAGTGGATGGAGTAGCACAGATACGCAGTATTTT. Residues: CASSGWSSTDTQYF. The chain uses TRBV6-1 and TRBJ2-3; D unclear. The germline V gene encodes CDR1 MNHNS and CDR2 SASEGT. The CDR3 is 14 amino acids. V was pared by 4 bases and J by 0 bases, with 8 bases between.

V usage is TRBV5-5 and J usage is TRBJ1-2; 7 bases are a match to TRBD1. There are 15 residues in the CDR3. Germline trimming cut 3 bases from V and 3 bases from J; bases unmatched to any gene: 8. Germline CDR1 is SGHKS and CDR2 is YYEKEE (reference sequence). CDR3 sequence reads: CASSSGQDFYYGYTF. DNA for the CDR3: TGTGCCAGCAGCTCTGGACAGGACTTCTACTATGGCTACACCTTC.

J is TRBJ2-4 and V is TRBV4-3; 11 nucleotides agree with TRBD2. Germline CDR1 and CDR2: LGHNA and YSLEER. The CDR3 spans 16 residues. V shed 2 bases, J shed 13 bases, and the junction held 13 bases outside the gene matches. The DNA for the CDR3 is TGCGCCAGCAGCCAACAACTAGCGGGGGCCGAGGGCATCCAGTACTTC. It yields the protein CASSQQLAGAEGIQYF.

Points on this clonotype: One junction end disagrees with the germline gene, perhaps due to a read error. This chain links TRBV6-5 with TRBJ2-7; no definite D call. Near its end, the DNA agrees better with TRBJ2-5, so the J call may be wrong. Germline CDR1 is MNHEY and CDR2 is SVGAGI. This CDR3 spans 13 amino acids. CDR3 region: CASSDSSQKTQYF. The CDR3 DNA is TGTGCCAGCAGTGACTCGAGTCAGAAGACCCAGTACTTC.

Only a few counts were recorded for this clonotype. This chain links TRBV6-6 with TRBJ2-5; D unresolved. The CDR3 totals 14 residues. Per germline, CDR1 MNHNY and CDR2 SVGAGI (reference sequence). V dropped 2 bases and J dropped 1 base, with 8 bases sitting between them. The CDR3 region is CASSYGWGQETQYF. CDR3 nucleotide sequence: TGTGCCAGCAGTTACGGGTGGGGCCAAGAGACCCAGTACTTC.

CDR3 amino acids: CASSPMENAAGEQYF. The CDR3 coding sequence is TGTGCCAGCAGTCCGATGGAAAACGCAGCGGGTGAGCAGTACTTC. The gene calls are TRBV12-3 or TRBV12-4 and TRBJ2-4; D might be TRBD2 (6 bases). V gave up 5 bases and J gave up 13 bases, with 24 bases separating them. The CDR3 covers 15 residues.